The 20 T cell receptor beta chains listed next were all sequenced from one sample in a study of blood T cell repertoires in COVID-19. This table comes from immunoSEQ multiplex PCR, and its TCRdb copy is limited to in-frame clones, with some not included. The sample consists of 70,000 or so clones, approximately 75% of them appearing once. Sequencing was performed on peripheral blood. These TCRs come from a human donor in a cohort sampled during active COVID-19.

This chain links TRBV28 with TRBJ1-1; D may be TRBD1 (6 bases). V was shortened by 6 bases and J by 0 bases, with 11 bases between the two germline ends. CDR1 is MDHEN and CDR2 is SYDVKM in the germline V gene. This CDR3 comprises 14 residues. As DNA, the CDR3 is TGTGCCAGCAGGGTCAGGGGATTGAACACTGAAGCTTTCTTT. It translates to CASRVRGLNTEAFF.

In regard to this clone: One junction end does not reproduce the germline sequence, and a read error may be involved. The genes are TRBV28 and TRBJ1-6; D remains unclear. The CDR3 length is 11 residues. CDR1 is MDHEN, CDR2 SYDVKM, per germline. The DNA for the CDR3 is TGTGCCAGCAGTTACGGTCCTATCTCGAACTTT. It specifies CASSYGPISNF.

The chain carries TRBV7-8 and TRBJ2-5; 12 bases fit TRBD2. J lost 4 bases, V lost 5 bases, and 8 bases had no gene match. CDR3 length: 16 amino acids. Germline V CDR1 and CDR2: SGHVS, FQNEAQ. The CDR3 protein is CASSPASGGAGETQYF. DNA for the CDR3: TGTGCCAGCAGCCCGGCTAGCGGGGGGGCCGGAGAGACCCAGTACTTC.

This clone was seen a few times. The CDR3: CASSYPSVQPQHF. CDR3 nucleotide sequence: TGTGCCAGCAGTTACCCCTCAGTTCAGCCCCAGCATTTT. The rearrangement joins TRBV28 to TRBJ1-5; D uncertain. Germline V lookup: CDR1 MDHEN, CDR2 SYDVKM. Between the trimmed V and J ends, which lost 4 bases and 6 bases, there was a span of 10 bases. The CDR3 covers 13 residues. The variable domain in full, completed from reference TRBV28 and TRBJ1-5, reads DVKVTQSSRYLVKRTGEKVFLECVQDMDHENMFWYRQDPGLGLRLIYFSYDVKMKEKGDIPEGYSVSREKKERFSLILESASTNQTSMYLCASSYPSVQPQHFGDGTRLSIL.

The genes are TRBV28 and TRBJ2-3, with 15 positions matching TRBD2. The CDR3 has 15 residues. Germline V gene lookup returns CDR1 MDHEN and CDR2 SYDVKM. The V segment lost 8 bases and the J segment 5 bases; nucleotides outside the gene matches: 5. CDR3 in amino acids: CASGLGLAGGDTQYF. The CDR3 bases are TGTGCCAGCGGGTTGGGACTAGCGGGAGGAGATACGCAGTATTTT.

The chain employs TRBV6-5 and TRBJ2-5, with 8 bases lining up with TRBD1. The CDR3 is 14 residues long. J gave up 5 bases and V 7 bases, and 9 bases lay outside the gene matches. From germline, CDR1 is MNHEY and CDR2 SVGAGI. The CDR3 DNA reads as TGTGCCAGCACAGAGGCAGGGGGCGCTGAGACCCAGTACTTC. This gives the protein CASTEAGGAETQYF.

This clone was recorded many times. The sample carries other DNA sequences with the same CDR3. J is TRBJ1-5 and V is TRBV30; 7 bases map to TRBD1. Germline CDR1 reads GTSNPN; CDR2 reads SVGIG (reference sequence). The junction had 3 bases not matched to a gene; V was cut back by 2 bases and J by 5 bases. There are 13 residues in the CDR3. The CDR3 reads CAWSRQGDQPQHF. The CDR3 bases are TGTGCCTGGAGTAGACAGGGAGATCAGCCCCAGCATTTT.

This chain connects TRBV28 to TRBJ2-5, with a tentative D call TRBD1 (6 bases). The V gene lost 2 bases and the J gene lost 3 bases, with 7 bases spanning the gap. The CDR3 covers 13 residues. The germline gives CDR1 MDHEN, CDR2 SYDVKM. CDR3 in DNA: TGTGCCAGCAGTTTAAACAGGGAAGAGACCCAGTACTTC. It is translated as CASSLNREETQYF.

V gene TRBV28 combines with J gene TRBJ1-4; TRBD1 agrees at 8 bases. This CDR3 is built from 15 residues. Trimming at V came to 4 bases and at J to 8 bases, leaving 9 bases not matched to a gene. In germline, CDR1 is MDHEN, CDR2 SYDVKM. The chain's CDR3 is CASSSNLRGPEKLFF. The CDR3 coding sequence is TGTGCCAGCAGTTCCAACCTCAGGGGGCCGGAAAAACTGTTTTTT. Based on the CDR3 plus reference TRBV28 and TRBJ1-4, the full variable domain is DVKVTQSSRYLVKRTGEKVFLECVQDMDHENMFWYRQDPGLGLRLIYFSYDVKMKEKGDIPEGYSVSREKKERFSLILESASTNQTSMYLCASSSNLRGPEKLFFGSGTQLSVL.

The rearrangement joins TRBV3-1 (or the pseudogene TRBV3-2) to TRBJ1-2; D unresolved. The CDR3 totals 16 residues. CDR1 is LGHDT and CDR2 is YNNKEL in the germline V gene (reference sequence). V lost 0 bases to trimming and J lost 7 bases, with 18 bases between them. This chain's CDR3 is CASSQDLAGRGGGYTF. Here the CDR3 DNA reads TGTGCCAGCAGCCAAGATCTCGCCGGGCGAGGAGGTGGCTACACCTTC.

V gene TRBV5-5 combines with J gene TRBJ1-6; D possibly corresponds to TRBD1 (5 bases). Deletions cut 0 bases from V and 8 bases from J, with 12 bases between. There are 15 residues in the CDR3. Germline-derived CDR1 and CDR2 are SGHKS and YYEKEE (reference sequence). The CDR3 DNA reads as TGTGCCAGCAGCTTGGATGGAGGGGTGTATTCACCCCTCCACTTT. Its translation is CASSLDGGVYSPLHF.

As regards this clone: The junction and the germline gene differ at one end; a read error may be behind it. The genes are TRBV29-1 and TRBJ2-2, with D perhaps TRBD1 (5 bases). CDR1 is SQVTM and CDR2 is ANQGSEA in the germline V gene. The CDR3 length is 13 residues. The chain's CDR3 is CSVEGQNPGELFF. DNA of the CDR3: TGCAGCGTTGAGGGGCAGAACCCCGGGGAGCTGTTTTTT.

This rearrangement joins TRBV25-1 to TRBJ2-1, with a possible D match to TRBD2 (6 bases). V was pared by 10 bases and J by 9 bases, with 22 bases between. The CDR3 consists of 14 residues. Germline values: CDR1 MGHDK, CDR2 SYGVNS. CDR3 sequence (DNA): TGTGCCACCTCCCAGGAGGGAGCGCGAACTGAGCAGTTCTTC. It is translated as CATSQEGARTEQFF.

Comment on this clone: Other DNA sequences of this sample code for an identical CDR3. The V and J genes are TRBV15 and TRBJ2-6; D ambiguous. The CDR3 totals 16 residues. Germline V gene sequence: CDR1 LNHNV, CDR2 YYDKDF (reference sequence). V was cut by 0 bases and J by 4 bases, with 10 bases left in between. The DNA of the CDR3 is TGTGCCACCAGCAGAGATCTGGGCGCGGGGGCCAACGTCCTGACTTTC. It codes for CATSRDLGAGANVLTF.

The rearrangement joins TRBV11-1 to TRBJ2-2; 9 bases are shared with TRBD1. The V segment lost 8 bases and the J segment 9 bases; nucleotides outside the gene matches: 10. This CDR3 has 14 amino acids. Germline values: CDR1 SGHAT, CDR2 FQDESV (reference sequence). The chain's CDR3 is CASAYRGRLWELFF. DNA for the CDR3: TGTGCCAGCGCGTACAGGGGGCGGCTGTGGGAGCTGTTTTTT.

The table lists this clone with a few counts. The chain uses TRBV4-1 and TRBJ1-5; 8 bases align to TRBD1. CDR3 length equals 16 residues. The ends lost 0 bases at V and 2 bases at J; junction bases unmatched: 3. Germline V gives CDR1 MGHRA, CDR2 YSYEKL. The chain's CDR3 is CASSQDQTGGNQPQHF. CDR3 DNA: TGCGCCAGCAGCCAAGATCAGACAGGGGGCAATCAGCCCCAGCATTTT.

The CDR3 DNA is TGTGCCAGCAGTACATCCCCGACAGGGATAAGAACAGATACGCAGTATTTT. This codes for CASSTSPTGIRTDTQYF. V is TRBV6-2 or TRBV6-3 and J is TRBJ2-3; 7 nucleotides agree with TRBD1. Germline V gene data show CDR1 as MNHEY and CDR2 as SVGEGT. V gave up 5 bases and J gave up 3 bases; unmatched junction bases: 14. The CDR3 consists of 17 residues.

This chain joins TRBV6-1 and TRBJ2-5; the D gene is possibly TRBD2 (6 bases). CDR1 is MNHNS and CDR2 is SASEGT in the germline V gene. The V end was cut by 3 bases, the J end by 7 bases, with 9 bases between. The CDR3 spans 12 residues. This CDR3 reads CASSDSGLTQYF. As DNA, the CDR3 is TGTGCCAGCAGTGACAGCGGGTTGACCCAGTACTTC.

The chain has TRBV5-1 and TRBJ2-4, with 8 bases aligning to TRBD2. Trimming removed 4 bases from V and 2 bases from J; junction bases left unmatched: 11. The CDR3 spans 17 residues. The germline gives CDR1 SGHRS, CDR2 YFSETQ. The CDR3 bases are TGCGCCAGCAGCCCCAGCAGCGGGAGTGGGTCCAAAAACATTCAGTACTTC. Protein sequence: CASSPSSGSGSKNIQYF.

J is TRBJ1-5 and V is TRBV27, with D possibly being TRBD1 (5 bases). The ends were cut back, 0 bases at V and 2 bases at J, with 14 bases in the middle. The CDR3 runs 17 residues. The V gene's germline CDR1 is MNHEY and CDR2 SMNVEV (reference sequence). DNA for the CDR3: TGTGCCAGCAGTTTATCGGCCCAGTGGGGCGGCAATCAGCCCCAGCATTTT. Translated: CASSLSAQWGGNQPQHF.